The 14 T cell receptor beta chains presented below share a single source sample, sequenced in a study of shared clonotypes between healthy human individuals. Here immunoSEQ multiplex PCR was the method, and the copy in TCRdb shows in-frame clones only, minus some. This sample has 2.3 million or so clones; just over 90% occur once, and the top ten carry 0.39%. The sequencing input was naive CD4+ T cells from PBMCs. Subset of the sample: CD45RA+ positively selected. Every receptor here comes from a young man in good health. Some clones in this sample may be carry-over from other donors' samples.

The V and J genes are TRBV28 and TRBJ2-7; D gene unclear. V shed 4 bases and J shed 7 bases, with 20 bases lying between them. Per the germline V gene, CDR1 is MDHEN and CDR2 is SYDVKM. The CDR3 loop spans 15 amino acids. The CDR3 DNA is TGTGCCAGCAGTTCCTCGCTCAGGACCCGGTGTGAGCAGTACTTC. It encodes CASSSSLRTRCEQYF.

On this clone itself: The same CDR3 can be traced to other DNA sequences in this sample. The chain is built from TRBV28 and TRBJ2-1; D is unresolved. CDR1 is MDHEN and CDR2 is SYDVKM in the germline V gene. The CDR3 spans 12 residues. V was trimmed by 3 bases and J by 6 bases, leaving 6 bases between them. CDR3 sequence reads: CASSLLGNEQFF. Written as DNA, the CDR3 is TGTGCCAGCAGTTTGCTGGGCAATGAGCAGTTCTTC.

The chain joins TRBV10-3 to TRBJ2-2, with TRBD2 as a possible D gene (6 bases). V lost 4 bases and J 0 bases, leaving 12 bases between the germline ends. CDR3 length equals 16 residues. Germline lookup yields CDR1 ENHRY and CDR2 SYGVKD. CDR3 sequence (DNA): TGTGCCATCAGTGGGTATAGCGGAGCGAACACCGGGGAGCTGTTTTTT. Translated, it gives CAISGYSGANTGELFF.

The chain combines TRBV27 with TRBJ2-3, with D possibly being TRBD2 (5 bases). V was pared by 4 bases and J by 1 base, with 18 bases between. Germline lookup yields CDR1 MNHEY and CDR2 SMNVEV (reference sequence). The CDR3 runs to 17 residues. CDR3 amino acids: CASSSRRAGTRTDTQYF. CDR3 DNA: TGTGCCAGCAGTTCCCGTCGGGCGGGTACGCGCACAGATACGCAGTATTTT.

The CDR3 sequence: CASSQQGRANEKLFF. In DNA form, the CDR3 reads TGTGCCAGCAGCCAGCAGGGTCGGGCTAATGAAAAACTGTTTTTT. This chain connects TRBV7-8 to TRBJ1-4; D is possibly TRBD1 (5 bases). The length of the CDR3 is 15 residues. Per the germline V gene, CDR1 is SGHVS and CDR2 is FQNEAQ. The V and J ends lost 5 bases and 3 bases respectively, with 13 bases between them.

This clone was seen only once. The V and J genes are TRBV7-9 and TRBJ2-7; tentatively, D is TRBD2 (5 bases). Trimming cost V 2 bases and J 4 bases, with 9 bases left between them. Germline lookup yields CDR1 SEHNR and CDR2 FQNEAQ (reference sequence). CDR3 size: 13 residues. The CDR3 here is CASSLRRGYEQYF. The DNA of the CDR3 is TGTGCCAGCAGCTTACGTCGAGGGTACGAGCAGTACTTC. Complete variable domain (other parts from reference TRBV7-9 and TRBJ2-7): DTGVSQNPRHKITKRGQNVTFRCDPISEHNRLYWYRQTLGQGPEFLTYFQNEAQLEKSRLLSDRFSAERPKGSFSTLEIQRTEQGDSAMYLCASSLRRGYEQYFGPGTRLTVT.

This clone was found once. The DNA of the CDR3 is TGTGCCATTAAGCCGACGAACACCGGGGAGCTGTTTTTT. Protein: CAIKPTNTGELFF. The chain links TRBV6-6 to TRBJ2-2, with D uncertain. CDR1 and CDR2 from the germline V gene are MNHNY and SVGAGI (reference sequence). Trimming stripped 10 bases from V and 0 bases from J, with 9 bases between. CDR3 length: 13 amino acids.

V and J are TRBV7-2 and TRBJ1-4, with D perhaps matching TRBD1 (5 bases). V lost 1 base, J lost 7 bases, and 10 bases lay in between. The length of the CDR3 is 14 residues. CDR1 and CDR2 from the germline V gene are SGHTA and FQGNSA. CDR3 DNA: TGTGCCAGCAGCTTAGGGGGGAATAGTGAAAAACTGTTTTTT. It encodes CASSLGGNSEKLFF.

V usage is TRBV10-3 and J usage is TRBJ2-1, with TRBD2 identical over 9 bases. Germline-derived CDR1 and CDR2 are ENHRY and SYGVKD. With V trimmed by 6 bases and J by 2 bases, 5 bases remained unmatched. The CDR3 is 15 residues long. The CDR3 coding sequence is TGTGCCATCAGCAGGACTAGCGCTACCTACAATGAGCAGTTCTTC. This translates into CAISRTSATYNEQFF.

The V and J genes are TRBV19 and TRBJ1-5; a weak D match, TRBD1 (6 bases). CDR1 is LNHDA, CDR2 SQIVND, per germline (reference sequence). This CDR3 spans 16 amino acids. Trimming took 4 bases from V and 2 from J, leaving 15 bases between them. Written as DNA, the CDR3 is TGTGCCAGTAGTAACTTAGGGGGTCTGGGCAATCAGCCCCAGCATTTT. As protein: CASSNLGGLGNQPQHF.

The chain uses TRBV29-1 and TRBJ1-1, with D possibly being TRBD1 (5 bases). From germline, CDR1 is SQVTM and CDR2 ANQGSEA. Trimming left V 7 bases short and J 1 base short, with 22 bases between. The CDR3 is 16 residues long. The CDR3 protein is CSAYLGLGVANTEAFF. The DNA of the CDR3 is TGCAGCGCCTACCTGGGGCTGGGGGTCGCGAACACTGAAGCTTTCTTT.

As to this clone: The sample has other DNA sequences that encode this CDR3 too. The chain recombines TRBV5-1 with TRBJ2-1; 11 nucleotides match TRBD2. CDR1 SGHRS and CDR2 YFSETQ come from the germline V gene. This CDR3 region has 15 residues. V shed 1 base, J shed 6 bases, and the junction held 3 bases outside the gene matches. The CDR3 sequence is CASSLLAGGANEQFF. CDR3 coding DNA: TGCGCCAGCAGCTTGCTAGCGGGAGGAGCCAATGAGCAGTTCTTC.

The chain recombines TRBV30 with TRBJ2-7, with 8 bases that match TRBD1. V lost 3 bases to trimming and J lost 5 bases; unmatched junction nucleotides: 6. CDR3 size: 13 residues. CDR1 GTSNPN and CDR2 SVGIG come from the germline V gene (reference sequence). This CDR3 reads CAWSRGLRDEQYF. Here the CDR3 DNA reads TGTGCCTGGAGCAGGGGGCTTCGGGACGAGCAGTACTTC.

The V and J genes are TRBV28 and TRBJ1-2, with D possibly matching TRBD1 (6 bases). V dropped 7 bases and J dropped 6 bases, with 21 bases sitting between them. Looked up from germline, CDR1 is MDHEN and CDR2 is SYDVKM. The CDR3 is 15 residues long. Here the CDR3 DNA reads TGTGCCAGCATCCCTACCGGAGGGGGACCTCATGGCTACACCTTC. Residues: CASIPTGGGPHGYTF.